This paragraph covers one TCR beta chain sequence. CDR3 size: 17 residues. Germline CDR1 ENHRY, CDR2 SYGVKD. V trimming: 6 bases; J trimming: 0 bases; junction bases outside the gene matches: 6. This record belongs to a study of blood T cell repertoires in COVID-19. Study overall: The cDNA or gDNA used as material had been derived from T cells, B-cell-depleted T cells, or PBMCs.

The repertoire was sequenced with immunoSEQ multiplex PCR; TCRdb's copy has only in-frame clones and lacks some. The sample contains a few hundred thousand clones, around 92% of which appear only once. This sequence originates from a woman aged 25 to 45 with COVID-19, enrolled during active disease. Sample: peripheral blood. The chain links TRBV10-3 to TRBJ2-3, with TRBD2 matching 13 bases. The CDR3 sequence: CAISGWTSGGSTDTQYF. DNA for the CDR3: TGTGCCATCAGCGGCTGGACTAGCGGGGGCAGCACAGATACGCAGTATTTT.